This T cell receptor (beta chain) derives from a study of tumor-infiltrating lymphocytes in oesophageal squamous cell carcinoma. Trimming cost V 2 bases and J 2 bases, with 11 bases left between them. The CDR3 has 15 residues. In germline, CDR1 is SGHVS, CDR2 FNYEAQ. TCRdb reanalysed the PCR reads using MiXCR and keeps one entry per CDR3 protein. The sample lists 8,000 to 13,000 distinct CDR3 sequences; around 60% were seen once. This clonotype originated in a female donor with esophageal squamous cell carcinoma. Sequenced: esophageal tumor tissue. The chain carries TRBV7-6 and TRBJ2-3; the D gene is possibly TRBD2 (6 bases). The CDR3 loop reads CASSLFGGDTDTQYF. The DNA of the CDR3 is TGTGCCAGCAGCTTATTCGGCGGGGACACAGATACGCAGTATTTT.